These T cell receptor beta chains were read from a single sample in a study of T cell clones after liver transplantation. Some clones are missing from TCRdb's copy, which holds only in-frame ones; the method was immunoSEQ multiplex PCR. The sample holds around 100,000 clones, around 80% seen once. This sample comprised CD4+ T cells from blood, obtained approximately 4 years after liver transplant. Receptor source: a human patient who received a liver transplant. Some T cells may have come from the graft donor. Each CDR3 is given with its conserved first and last residue. The D gene is left open where the match is weak. The size entry is marked missing in some rows and otherwise reads once, few, many or a size class.

NA | TRBJ2-3 | TRBV19 | few | TGTGCCAGTAGTATAGAGGCTTCAGTCACAGATACGCAGTATTTT | CASSIEASVTDTQYF
NA | TRBJ1-5 | TRBV10-1 | NA | TGCGCCATCACCCGGCGGCCAGGGAAGGAGTATAGCAATCAGCCCCAGCATTTT | CAITRRPGKEYSNQPQHF
NA | TRBJ2-2 | TRBV19 | NA | TGTGCCAGTAGTACAGGGTTGGCGAACACCGGGGAGCTGTTTTTT | CASSTGLANTGELFF
NA | TRBJ1-2 | TRBV19 | NA | TGTGCCAGTAGTATAGCGGGACGAGCAGAGGGCTACACCTTC | CASSIAGRAEGYTF
NA | TRBJ1-3 | TRBV15 | NA | TGTGCCACCAGCAGAGAAGTCAGGGCGGAAGGAAACACCATATATTTT | CATSREVRAEGNTIYF
TRBD2 | TRBJ2-7 | TRBV12-5 | NA | TGTGCTAGTGGTTTGGTAGGGTGGGCTAGCGGGGCCTACGAGCAGTACTTC | CASGLVGWASGAYEQYF
NA | TRBJ1-2 | TRBV10-2 | NA | TGCGCCAGCAGGGGCGGAAGTCAATCAAACTATGGCTACACCTTC | CASRGGSQSNYGYTF
TRBD1 | TRBJ1-1 | TRBV5-1 | once | TGCGCCAGCAGCCAAAGGCAGGGGGCTTTGGTAACTGAAGCTTTCTTT | CASSQRQGALVTEAFF
NA | TRBJ1-3 | TRBV25-1 | NA | TGTGCCAGCAGTGAACCCGGGGCCGGGCGTGGAAACACCATATATTTT | CASSEPGAGRGNTIYF
NA | TRBJ1-5 | TRBV2 | NA | TGTGCCAGCAGTCCGGACAATTATCAGCCCCAGCATTTT | CASSPDNYQPQHF
NA | TRBJ2-5 | TRBV27 | NA | TGTGCCAGCAGCTCCTACAGGCGACCGAAAGAGACCCAGTACTTC | CASSSYRRPKETQYF
NA | TRBJ2-2 | TRBV7-9 | few | TGTGCCAGCAGCTTAGGGGGAAACACCGGGGAGCTGTTTTTT | CASSLGGNTGELFF
NA | TRBJ2-2 | TRBV18 | NA | TGTGCCAGCTCACCTTTACAGGGGAACACCGGGGAGCTGTTTTTT | CASSPLQGNTGELFF
TRBD2 | TRBJ2-1 | TRBV28 | NA | TGTGCCAGCAGTTTAGTGGGGGGGAGCGACAATGAGCAGTTCTTC | CASSLVGGSDNEQFF
TRBD2 | TRBJ2-1 | TRBV6-1 | NA | TGTGCCAGCAACAGACTAGCGCCGGGGGGTGAGCAGTTCTTC | CASNRLAPGGEQFF
TRBD1 | TRBJ2-2 | TRBV6-5 | NA | TGTGCCAGCAGATGGACAGGGGGGAACACCGGGGAGCTGTTTTTT | CASRWTGGNTGELFF
TRBD1 | TRBJ2-1 | TRBV2 | NA | TGTGCCAGCAGTCGAGACAGGGGCTCCCACAATGAGCAGTTCTTC | CASSRDRGSHNEQFF
TRBD1 | TRBJ1-2 | TRBV11-2 | few | TGTGCCAGCAGCAGGGGGCCGCCGGGCTATGGCTACACCTTC | CASSRGPPGYGYTF
NA | TRBJ2-7 | TRBV11-1 | NA | TGTGCCAGCAGCTTAGCTGCAGGGAACTCCTACGAGCAGTACTTC | CASSLAAGNSYEQYF
NA | TRBJ1-3 | TRBV7-8 | NA | TGTGCCAGCAGCTTAGTGGTGGCGGGCGTTTTTGGAAACACCATATATTTT | CASSLVVAGVFGNTIYF
NA | TRBJ2-2 | TRBV12-5 | once | TGTGCTAGTGAGGCCAGCAACACCGGGGAGCTGTTTTTT | CASEASNTGELFF
NA | TRBJ2-6 | TRBV6-5 | few | TGTGCCAGCAGTTACGAGGGGAGAGGGGCCAACGTCCTGACTTTC | CASSYEGRGANVLTF
TRBD2 | TRBJ2-1 | TRBV27 | NA | TGTGCCAGCAGACCCACTAGCGGGAGCAGAAATGAGCAGTTCTTC | CASRPTSGSRNEQFF